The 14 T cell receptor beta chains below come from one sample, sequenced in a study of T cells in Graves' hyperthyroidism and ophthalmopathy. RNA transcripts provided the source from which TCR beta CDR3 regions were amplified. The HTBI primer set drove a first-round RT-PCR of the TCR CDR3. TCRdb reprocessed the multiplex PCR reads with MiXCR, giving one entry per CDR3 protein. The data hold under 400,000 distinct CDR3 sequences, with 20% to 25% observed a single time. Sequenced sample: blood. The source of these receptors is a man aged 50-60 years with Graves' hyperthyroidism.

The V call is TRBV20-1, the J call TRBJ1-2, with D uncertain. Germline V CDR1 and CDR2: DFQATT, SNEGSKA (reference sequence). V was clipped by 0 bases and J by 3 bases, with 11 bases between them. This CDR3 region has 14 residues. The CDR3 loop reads CSARDVGSYYGYTF. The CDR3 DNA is TGCAGTGCTAGAGATGTCGGGTCATACTATGGCTACACCTTC.

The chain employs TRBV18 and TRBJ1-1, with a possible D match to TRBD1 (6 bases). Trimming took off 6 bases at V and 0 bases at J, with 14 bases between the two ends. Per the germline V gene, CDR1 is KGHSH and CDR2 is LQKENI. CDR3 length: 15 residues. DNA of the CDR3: TGTGCCAGCTCTCTAAGGACAGAACTGAACACTGAAGCTTTCTTT. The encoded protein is CASSLRTELNTEAFF. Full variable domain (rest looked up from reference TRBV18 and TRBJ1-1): NAGVMQNPRHLVRRRGQEARLRCSPMKGHSHVYWYRQLPEEGLKFMVYLQKENIIDESGMPKERFSAEFPKEGPSILRIQQVVRGDSAAYFCASSLRTELNTEAFFGQGTRLTVV.

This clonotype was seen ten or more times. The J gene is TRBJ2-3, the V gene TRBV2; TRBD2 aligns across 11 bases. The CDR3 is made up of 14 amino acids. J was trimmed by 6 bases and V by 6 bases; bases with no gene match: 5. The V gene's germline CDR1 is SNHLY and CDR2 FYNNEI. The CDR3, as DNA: TGTGCCAGCAGGAAGGGGACTAGCGGCGATACGCAGTATTTT. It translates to CASRKGTSGDTQYF.

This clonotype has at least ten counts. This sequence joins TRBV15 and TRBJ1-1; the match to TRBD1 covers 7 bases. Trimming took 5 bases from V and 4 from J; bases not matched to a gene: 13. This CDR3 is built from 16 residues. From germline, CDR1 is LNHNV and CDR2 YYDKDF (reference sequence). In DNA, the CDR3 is TGTGCCACCAGCTTCCGACTACGGGACAGACTCACTGAAGCTTTCTTT. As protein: CATSFRLRDRLTEAFF.

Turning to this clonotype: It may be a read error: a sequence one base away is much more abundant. CDR3 nucleotide sequence: TGTGCCAGCAGCTTAGCGGGGGGGCATCAGCCCCCGCATTTT. Its translation: CASSLAGGHQPPHF. The rearrangement uses TRBV11-2 and TRBJ1-5; possible D gene TRBD1, 6 bases. The CDR3 loop spans 14 amino acids. Per germline, CDR1 SGHAT and CDR2 FQNNGV.

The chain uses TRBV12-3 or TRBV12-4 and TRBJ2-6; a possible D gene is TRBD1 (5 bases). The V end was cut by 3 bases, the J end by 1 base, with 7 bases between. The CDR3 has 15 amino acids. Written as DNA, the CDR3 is TGTGCCAGCAGTTTCTCAGGGTCTGGGGCCAACGTCCTGACTTTC. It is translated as CASSFSGSGANVLTF.

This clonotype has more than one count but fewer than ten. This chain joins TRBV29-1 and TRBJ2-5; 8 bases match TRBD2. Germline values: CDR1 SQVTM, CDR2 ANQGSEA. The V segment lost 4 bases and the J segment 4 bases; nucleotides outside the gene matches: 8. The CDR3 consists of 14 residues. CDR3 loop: CSVGPGGGRETQYF. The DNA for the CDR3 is TGCAGCGTTGGTCCCGGGGGGGGCAGAGAGACCCAGTACTTC.

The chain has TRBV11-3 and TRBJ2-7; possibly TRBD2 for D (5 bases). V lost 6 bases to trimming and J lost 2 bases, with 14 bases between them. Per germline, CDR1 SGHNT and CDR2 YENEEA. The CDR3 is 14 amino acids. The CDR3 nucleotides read TGTGCCAGCAGTAAAATTTATAGCGCCTACGAGCAGTACTTC. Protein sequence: CASSKIYSAYEQYF.

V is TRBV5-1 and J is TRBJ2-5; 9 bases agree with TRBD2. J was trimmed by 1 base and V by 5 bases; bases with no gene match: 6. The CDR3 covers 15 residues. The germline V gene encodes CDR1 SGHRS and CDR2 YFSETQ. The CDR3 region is CASSHSGSPQETQYF. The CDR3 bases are TGCGCCAGCAGTCATAGCGGGAGCCCCCAAGAGACCCAGTACTTC. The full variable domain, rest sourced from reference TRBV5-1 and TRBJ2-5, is KAGVTQTPRYLIKTRGQQVTLSCSPISGHRSVSWYQQTPGQGLQFLFEYFSETQRNKGNFPGRFSGRQFSNSRSEMNVSTLELGDSALYLCASSHSGSPQETQYFGPGTRLLVL.

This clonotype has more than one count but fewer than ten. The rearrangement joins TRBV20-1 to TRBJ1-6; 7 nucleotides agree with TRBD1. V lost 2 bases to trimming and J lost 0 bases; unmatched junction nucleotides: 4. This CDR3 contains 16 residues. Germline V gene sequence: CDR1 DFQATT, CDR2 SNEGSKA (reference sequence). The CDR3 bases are TGCAGTGCTAGACAACAGGGGAGCTCCTATAATTCACCCCTCCACTTT. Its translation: CSARQQGSSYNSPLHF.

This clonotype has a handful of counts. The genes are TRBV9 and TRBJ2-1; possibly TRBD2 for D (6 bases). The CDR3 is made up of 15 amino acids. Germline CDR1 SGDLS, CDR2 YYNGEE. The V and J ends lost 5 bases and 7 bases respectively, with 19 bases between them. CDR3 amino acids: CASSERATTGNEQFF. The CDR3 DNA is TGTGCCAGCAGTGAGCGGGCCACTACTGGGAATGAGCAGTTCTTC.

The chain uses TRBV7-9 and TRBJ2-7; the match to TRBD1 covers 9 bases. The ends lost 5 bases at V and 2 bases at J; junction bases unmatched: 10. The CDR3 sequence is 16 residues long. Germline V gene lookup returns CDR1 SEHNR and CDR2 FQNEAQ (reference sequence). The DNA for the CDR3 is TGTGCCAGCAGCCCGAAAGACAGGGGGGGAACCTACGAGCAGTACTTC. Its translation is CASSPKDRGGTYEQYF.

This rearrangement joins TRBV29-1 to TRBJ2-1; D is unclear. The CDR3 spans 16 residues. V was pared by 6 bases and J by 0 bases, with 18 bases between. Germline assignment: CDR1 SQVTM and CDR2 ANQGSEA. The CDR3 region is CSVRALKVNSYNEQFF. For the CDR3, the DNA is TGCAGCGTCCGGGCCCTAAAAGTGAACTCCTACAATGAGCAGTTCTTC.

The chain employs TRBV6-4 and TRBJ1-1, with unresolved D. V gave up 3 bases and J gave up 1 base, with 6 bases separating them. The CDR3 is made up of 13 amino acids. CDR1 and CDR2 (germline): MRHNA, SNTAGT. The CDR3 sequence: CASSEHPNTEAFF. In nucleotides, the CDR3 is TGTGCCAGCAGTGAGCACCCGAACACTGAAGCTTTCTTT.